A selection of T cell receptor beta chains follows, all from one sample in a study of response to subunit inactivated influenza vaccine. Each CDR3 protein is one row after TCRdb ran MiXCR on the RT-PCR reads. The repertoire holds 500,000 to 750,000 distinct CDR3 sequences, with 11% to 15% as singletons. The sequences come from PBMCs from blood, collected less than 13 days after vaccination. Receptors originate from a man aged 50 to 60 who received an inactivated influenza vaccine. The CDR3 runs from the conserved cysteine through the conserved F or W. The D gene is left open where the match is weak. Size is omitted from some rows. Given values are once, few, many or a class for expanded clones.

J gene: TRBJ2-3; clone size: many; D gene: -; V gene: TRBV5-1; CDR3 length: 14; CDR3 protein: CASSLGSGLDTQYF; CDR3 DNA: TGCGCCAGCAGCTTGGGCAGCGGATTGGATACGCAGTATTTT
J gene: TRBJ2-1; clone size: -; D gene: -; V gene: TRBV27; CDR3 length: 11; CDR3 protein: CASSRSGRVFF; CDR3 DNA: TGTGCCAGCAGCAGAAGCGGGCGAGTCTTCTTC
J gene: TRBJ2-1; clone size: few; D gene: -; V gene: TRBV6-2/TRBV6-3; CDR3 length: 20; CDR3 protein: CASSYSIDLAGRSSYNEQFF; CDR3 DNA: TGTGCCAGCAGTTACTCTATCGATCTGGCAGGACGAAGCTCCTACAATGAGCAGTTCTTC
J gene: TRBJ2-7; clone size: -; D gene: -; V gene: TRBV2; CDR3 length: 16; CDR3 protein: CASSPTRTGSSYEQYF; CDR3 DNA: TGTGCCAGCAGTCCCACACGCACAGGGAGCTCCTACGAGCAGTACTTC
J gene: TRBJ2-7; clone size: -; D gene: TRBD1; V gene: TRBV10-3; CDR3 length: 14; CDR3 protein: CAASGTGGTYEQYF; CDR3 DNA: TGTGCCGCCTCCGGGACAGGGGGGACCTACGAGCAGTACTTC
J gene: TRBJ1-5; clone size: few; D gene: -; V gene: TRBV6-5; CDR3 length: 14; CDR3 protein: CASSYGSGDQPQHF; CDR3 DNA: TGTGCCAGCAGTTACGGTTCAGGGGATCAGCCCCAGCATTTT
J gene: TRBJ2-3; clone size: few; D gene: -; V gene: TRBV20-1; CDR3 length: 15; CDR3 protein: CSARPRHGSTDTQYF; CDR3 DNA: TGCAGTGCTAGGCCGAGGCATGGGAGCACAGATACGCAGTATTTT
J gene: TRBJ2-3; clone size: -; D gene: -; V gene: TRBV12-3/TRBV12-4; CDR3 length: 16; CDR3 protein: CASSPPGPARPDTQYF; CDR3 DNA: TGTGCCAGCAGTCCCCCGGGACCCGCCCGCCCAGATACGCAGTATTTT
J gene: TRBJ2-7; clone size: few; D gene: -; V gene: TRBV5-1; CDR3 length: 15; CDR3 protein: CASSISNGPSYEQYF; CDR3 DNA: TGCGCCAGCAGCATCTCTAACGGGCCTTCCTACGAGCAGTACTTC
J gene: TRBJ2-2; clone size: -; D gene: -; V gene: TRBV20-1; CDR3 length: 13; CDR3 protein: CSAKLENTGELFF; CDR3 DNA: TGCAGTGCAAAACTAGAAAACACCGGGGAGCTGTTTTTT
J gene: TRBJ2-4; clone size: few; D gene: TRBD2; V gene: TRBV5-1; CDR3 length: 16; CDR3 protein: CASSLGSGGAVNIQYF; CDR3 DNA: TGCGCCAGCAGCTTGGGCAGCGGGGGGGCCGTGAACATTCAGTACTTC
J gene: TRBJ2-7; clone size: many; D gene: -; V gene: TRBV6-5; CDR3 length: 18; CDR3 protein: CASSYSMRYKGGSYEQYF; CDR3 DNA: TGTGCCAGCAGTTACTCGATGCGGTACAAAGGCGGCTCCTACGAGCAGTACTTC
J gene: TRBJ2-5; clone size: -; D gene: TRBD2; V gene: TRBV10-3; CDR3 length: 14; CDR3 protein: CAISGAGDVETQYF; CDR3 DNA: TGTGCCATCAGTGGGGCGGGAGATGTAGAGACCCAGTACTTC
J gene: TRBJ1-1; clone size: once; D gene: -; V gene: TRBV4-2; CDR3 length: 15; CDR3 protein: CASSQDARGSTEAFF; CDR3 DNA: TGTGCCAGCAGCCAAGATGCACGGGGAAGCACTGAAGCTTTCTTT
J gene: TRBJ1-3; clone size: -; D gene: -; V gene: TRBV9; CDR3 length: 16; CDR3 protein: CASSVVPEGTGNTIYF; CDR3 DNA: TGTGCCAGCAGCGTAGTACCCGAGGGCACTGGAAACACCATATATTTT
J gene: TRBJ2-1; clone size: -; D gene: -; V gene: TRBV13; CDR3 length: 15; CDR3 protein: CASSLNGLTYNEQFF; CDR3 DNA: TGTGCCAGCAGCTTAAACGGGTTAACCTACAATGAGCAGTTCTTC
J gene: TRBJ2-1; clone size: -; D gene: -; V gene: TRBV11-3; CDR3 length: 14; CDR3 protein: CASSLDSGRGEQFF; CDR3 DNA: TGTGCCAGCAGCTTGGACTCGGGACGGGGTGAGCAGTTCTTC
J gene: TRBJ2-5; clone size: few; D gene: -; V gene: TRBV5-5; CDR3 length: 17; CDR3 protein: CASSLYRQSILGETQYF; CDR3 DNA: TGTGCCAGCAGCTTGTACAGACAGTCCATCCTCGGGGAGACCCAGTACTTC
J gene: TRBJ2-5; clone size: -; D gene: TRBD2; V gene: TRBV29-1; CDR3 length: 17; CDR3 protein: CSVGRGSGGPRGETQYF; CDR3 DNA: TGCAGCGTTGGAAGGGGTAGCGGGGGGCCCAGGGGAGAGACCCAGTACTTC
J gene: TRBJ1-5; clone size: -; D gene: -; V gene: TRBV28; CDR3 length: 15; CDR3 protein: CASSSGVDSFQPQHF; CDR3 DNA: TGTGCCAGCAGTTCAGGTGTGGACAGTTTTCAGCCCCAGCATTTT
J gene: TRBJ2-4; clone size: -; D gene: -; V gene: TRBV7-8; CDR3 length: 14; CDR3 protein: CASSLLGTKNIQYF; CDR3 DNA: TGTGCCAGCAGCTTATTGGGTACCAAAAACATTCAGTACTTC
J gene: TRBJ2-2; clone size: many; D gene: TRBD2; V gene: TRBV4-2; CDR3 length: 20; CDR3 protein: CASSQPTSGGVILGTGELFF; CDR3 DNA: TGTGCCAGCAGCCAACCTACTAGCGGGGGGGTTATATTGGGTACCGGGGAGCTGTTTTTT
J gene: TRBJ2-1; clone size: few; D gene: -; V gene: TRBV10-2; CDR3 length: 12; CDR3 protein: CASSGSGYEQFF; CDR3 DNA: TGCGCCAGCAGTGGGAGTGGGTATGAGCAGTTCTTC
J gene: TRBJ2-3; clone size: few; D gene: -; V gene: TRBV28; CDR3 length: 18; CDR3 protein: CASSPSGWHHPETDTQYF; CDR3 DNA: TGTGCCAGCAGTCCCTCAGGATGGCACCACCCAGAAACAGATACGCAGTATTTT
J gene: TRBJ1-2; clone size: few; D gene: -; V gene: TRBV4-2; CDR3 length: 15; CDR3 protein: CASSQDLAGHYGYTF; CDR3 DNA: TGTGCCAGCAGCCAAGATCTGGCGGGGCACTATGGCTACACCTTC
J gene: TRBJ2-5; clone size: many; D gene: TRBD2; V gene: TRBV7-2; CDR3 length: 15; CDR3 protein: CASSLPGLAGETQYF; CDR3 DNA: TGTGCCAGCAGCCTCCCGGGGCTAGCGGGAGAGACCCAGTACTTC
J gene: TRBJ2-3; clone size: -; D gene: TRBD2; V gene: TRBV6-2/TRBV6-3; CDR3 length: 17; CDR3 protein: CASSYRLAGSVLNTQYF; CDR3 DNA: TGTGCCAGCAGTTATAGACTAGCGGGGAGCGTTTTGAATACGCAGTATTTT
J gene: TRBJ1-3; clone size: many; D gene: -; V gene: TRBV5-1; CDR3 length: 15; CDR3 protein: CASSLGQATGNTIYF; CDR3 DNA: TGCGCCAGCAGCTTGGGGCAGGCAACTGGAAACACCATATATTTT
J gene: TRBJ2-5; clone size: -; D gene: TRBD1; V gene: TRBV4-3; CDR3 length: 18; CDR3 protein: CASSQGPGGGRGKETQYF; CDR3 DNA: TGCGCCAGCAGCCAAGGCCCGGGTGGTGGCAGGGGGAAAGAGACCCAGTACTTC
J gene: TRBJ2-5; clone size: -; D gene: -; V gene: TRBV12-3/TRBV12-4; CDR3 length: 13; CDR3 protein: CASSFAGKETQYF; CDR3 DNA: TGTGCCAGCAGTTTTGCGGGGAAAGAGACCCAGTACTTC
J gene: TRBJ1-5; clone size: -; D gene: TRBD1; V gene: TRBV20-1; CDR3 length: 16; CDR3 protein: CSARDHRGGSNQPQHF; CDR3 DNA: TGCAGTGCTAGAGACCACAGGGGCGGGTCGAATCAGCCCCAGCATTTT
J gene: TRBJ2-5; clone size: few; D gene: TRBD2; V gene: TRBV15; CDR3 length: 16; CDR3 protein: CATSRVPTSGGETQYF; CDR3 DNA: TGTGCCACCAGCAGAGTCCCTACTAGCGGGGGTGAGACCCAGTACTTC
J gene: TRBJ1-5; clone size: few; D gene: -; V gene: TRBV18; CDR3 length: 17; CDR3 protein: CASSPPSTSGGNQPQHF; CDR3 DNA: TGTGCCAGCTCACCACCATCCACCTCTGGGGGCAATCAGCCCCAGCATTTT
J gene: TRBJ2-3; clone size: -; D gene: -; V gene: TRBV6-5; CDR3 length: 14; CDR3 protein: CASSNMRRADTQYF; CDR3 DNA: TGTGCCAGCAGTAACATGCGTCGGGCAGATACGCAGTATTTT
J gene: TRBJ2-1; clone size: few; D gene: TRBD1; V gene: TRBV5-1; CDR3 length: 15; CDR3 protein: CASSSEGQVYNEQFF; CDR3 DNA: TGCGCCAGCAGCTCAGAGGGACAGGTATACAATGAGCAGTTCTTC
J gene: TRBJ2-7; clone size: few; D gene: TRBD2; V gene: TRBV6-2/TRBV6-3; CDR3 length: 14; CDR3 protein: CASSSGLSSAEQYF; CDR3 DNA: TGTGCCAGCAGTTCGGGACTATCGTCGGCCGAGCAGTACTTC
J gene: TRBJ2-3; clone size: -; D gene: -; V gene: TRBV9; CDR3 length: 14; CDR3 protein: CASSVAENADTQYF; CDR3 DNA: TGTGCCAGCAGCGTAGCGGAGAACGCAGATACGCAGTATTTT
J gene: TRBJ2-1; clone size: -; D gene: -; V gene: TRBV7-2; CDR3 length: 16; CDR3 protein: CASTPRGRGLDNEQFF; CDR3 DNA: TGTGCCAGCACCCCTCGGGGTCGGGGACTTGACAATGAGCAGTTCTTC
J gene: TRBJ2-5; clone size: -; D gene: -; V gene: TRBV11-1; CDR3 length: 20; CDR3 protein: CASSLFLLDSGGPVKETQYF; CDR3 DNA: TGTGCCAGCAGCTTGTTTTTGTTAGATTCCGGGGGGCCGGTGAAAGAGACCCAGTACTTC
J gene: TRBJ1-4; clone size: many; D gene: -; V gene: TRBV5-1; CDR3 length: 14; CDR3 protein: CASSLERGGEKLFF; CDR3 DNA: TGCGCCAGCAGCTTGGAACGGGGAGGAGAAAAACTGTTTTTT
J gene: TRBJ2-7; clone size: few; D gene: -; V gene: TRBV6-6; CDR3 length: 12; CDR3 protein: CASSYTGPEQYF; CDR3 DNA: TGTGCCAGCAGTTACACGGGGCCCGAGCAGTACTTC
J gene: TRBJ2-1; clone size: few; D gene: TRBD1; V gene: TRBV24-1; CDR3 length: 17; CDR3 protein: CATSDRTGTGVNNEQFF; CDR3 DNA: TGTGCCACCAGTGATCGAACCGGGACAGGGGTCAACAATGAGCAGTTCTTC
J gene: TRBJ1-5; clone size: few; D gene: -; V gene: TRBV11-2; CDR3 length: 14; CDR3 protein: CASSREGFNQPQHF; CDR3 DNA: TGTGCCAGCAGCCGGGAAGGTTTTAATCAGCCCCAGCATTTT